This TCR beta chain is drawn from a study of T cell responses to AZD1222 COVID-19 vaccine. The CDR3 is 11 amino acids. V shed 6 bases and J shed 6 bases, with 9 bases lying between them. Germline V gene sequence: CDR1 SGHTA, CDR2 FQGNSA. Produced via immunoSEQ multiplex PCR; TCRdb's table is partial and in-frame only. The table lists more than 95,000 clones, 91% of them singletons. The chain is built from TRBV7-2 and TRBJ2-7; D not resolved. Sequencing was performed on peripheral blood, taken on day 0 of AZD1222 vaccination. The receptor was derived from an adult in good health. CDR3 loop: CASRLTTEQYF. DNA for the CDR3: TGTGCCAGCAGACTTACTACCGAGCAGTACTTC.